The 29 T cell receptor beta chains given below trace back to one sample, sequenced in a study of patients and donors after allogeneic stem cell transplantation. MiXCR, applied by TCRdb to the RT-PCR reads, yields one record per CDR3 protein. The sample has some 880,000 distinct CDR3 sequences; more than 15% are singletons. Sequenced input: blood, either unsorted or a sorted T cell fraction (not recorded which). Receptors originate from a human donor who was either an allogeneic HSCT recipient or a stem cell or donor lymphocyte infusion donor (not recorded which). It is not recorded whose cells these are; they may come from a transplant donor.

Only a few counts were recorded for this clonotype. The chain uses TRBV6-2 or TRBV6-3 and TRBJ2-1; 7 nucleotides match TRBD1. The CDR3 runs to 16 residues. Germline lookup yields CDR1 MNHEY and CDR2 SVGEGT. V lost 5 bases to trimming and J lost 4 bases; unmatched junction nucleotides: 11. The DNA of the CDR3 is TGTGCCAGCAGTAAATATCGACAGGGAGTGTACAATGAGCAGTTCTTC. Amino acid sequence: CASSKYRQGVYNEQFF.

This clonotype showed up just a few times. The rearrangement joins TRBV15 to TRBJ2-7; 8 bases align to TRBD1. V was clipped by 5 bases and J by 3 bases; unmatched bases: 6. The CDR3 totals 14 residues. Germline loops: CDR1 LNHNV, CDR2 YYDKDF (reference sequence). The CDR3 is CATSGTGGDYEQYF. CDR3 nucleotide sequence: TGTGCCACCAGCGGAACAGGGGGAGACTACGAGCAGTACTTC.

This clonotype was seen a handful of times. J is TRBJ1-3 and V is TRBV12-5; D is unclear. Looked up from germline, CDR1 is LGHNT and CDR2 is FRNRAP. V was trimmed by 6 bases and J by 4 bases, leaving 10 bases between them. The CDR3 runs to 13 residues. CDR3 residues: CASGPGLGNTIYF. CDR3 sequence (DNA): TGTGCTAGTGGCCCGGGCCTCGGAAACACCATATATTTT.

In its sample, this clonotype was seen a few times. This rearrangement joins TRBV5-5 to TRBJ2-7; D uncertain. This CDR3 contains 14 residues. CDR1 SGHKS and CDR2 YYEKEE come from the germline V gene (reference sequence). V was pared by 1 base and J by 5 bases, with 13 bases between. CDR3 sequence (DNA): TGTGCCAGCAGCTTGAGGTGGACGGCCAACGAGCAGTACTTC. It yields the protein CASSLRWTANEQYF.

The chain joins TRBV4-1 to TRBJ2-2; D perhaps matches TRBD2 (7 bases). Per germline, CDR1 MGHRA and CDR2 YSYEKL. This CDR3 comprises 16 residues. Trimming pared 0 bases from V and 3 bases from J, leaving 11 bases between. CDR3 coding DNA: TGCGCCAGCAGCCAAGAGGGGGGGGGCTACACCGGGGAGCTGTTTTTT. Amino acid sequence: CASSQEGGGYTGELFF.

This clonotype was recorded at least ten times. The chain combines TRBV12-3 or TRBV12-4 with TRBJ1-2; perhaps TRBD1 as D (6 bases). The germline V and J ends were trimmed by 2 bases and 2 bases, with 12 bases remaining between them. The length of the CDR3 is 15 residues. The CDR3 is CASSLTGQNNYGYTF. For the CDR3, the DNA is TGTGCCAGCAGTTTAACTGGACAGAACAACTATGGCTACACCTTC.

This CDR3 reads CSAPRVAGGHRETQYF. DNA of the CDR3: TGCAGTGCCCCTCGGGTAGCGGGGGGCCATAGGGAGACCCAGTACTTC. This chain uses TRBV20-1 with TRBJ2-5; 10 bases map to TRBD2. This CDR3 spans 16 amino acids. CDR1 and CDR2 from the germline V gene are DFQATT and SNEGSKA (reference sequence). The ends lost 6 bases at V and 5 bases at J; junction bases unmatched: 15.

The V gene is TRBV6-1, the J gene TRBJ1-1, with D maybe TRBD1 (5 bases). The CDR3 contains 16 residues. The V gene lost 5 bases and the J gene lost 0 bases, with 16 bases spanning the gap. In germline, CDR1 is MNHNS, CDR2 SASEGT. CDR3 sequence: CASSNPGTKMNTEAFF. CDR3 bases: TGTGCCAGCAGTAACCCCGGGACGAAGATGAACACTGAAGCTTTCTTT.

This clonotype was seen a few times. The chain recombines TRBV7-8 with TRBJ2-7; 10 bases line up with TRBD1. This CDR3 spans 16 amino acids. Germline V gives CDR1 SGHVS, CDR2 FQNEAQ. The V and J ends lost 5 bases and 1 base, in that order; junction bases with no gene match: 8. CDR3 protein: CASSPEGTGASYEQYF. For the CDR3, the DNA is TGTGCCAGCAGCCCAGAAGGGACAGGGGCGTCCTACGAGCAGTACTTC.

This clonotype showed up just a few times. The chain recombines TRBV5-5 with TRBJ1-5, with TRBD1 as a possible D gene (5 bases). Germline V gives CDR1 SGHKS, CDR2 YYEKEE (reference sequence). The V end lost 0 bases, the J end lost 0 bases, and 16 bases lay between the germline ends. This CDR3 has 18 amino acids. CDR3 protein: CASSLEHRPSHSNQPQHF. The DNA for the CDR3 is TGTGCCAGCAGCTTGGAGCACAGGCCCTCACATAGCAATCAGCCCCAGCATTTT. Using reference TRBV5-5 and TRBJ1-5 for the parts outside the CDR3, the full variable domain is DAGVTQSPTHLIKTRGQQVTLRCSPISGHKSVSWYQQVLGQGPQFIFQYYEKEERGRGNFPDRFSARQFPNYSSELNVNALLLGDSALYLCASSLEHRPSHSNQPQHFGDGTRLSIL.

This clonotype occurred a few times. V gene TRBV7-9 combines with J gene TRBJ2-1; D possibly corresponds to TRBD2 (6 bases). Per the germline V gene, CDR1 is SEHNR and CDR2 is FQNEAQ (reference sequence). V was pared by 2 bases and J by 7 bases, with 15 bases between. The CDR3 loop spans 15 amino acids. The CDR3 protein is CASSLPSGVRNEQFF. The CDR3 nucleotides read TGTGCCAGCAGCTTACCCTCGGGGGTTCGGAATGAGCAGTTCTTC.

The table lists this clonotype with many counts. The junction does not match germline at one end; this may be a read error. This chain uses TRBV4-2 with TRBJ2-1; D is undetermined. The CDR3 loop spans 14 amino acids. Germline V gives CDR1 LGHNA, CDR2 YNFKEQ. CDR3 sequence: CASSQDRSVAEEFF. CDR3 DNA sequence: TGTGCCAGCAGCCAAGATAGGTCCGTGGCTGAGGAGTTCTTC.

This chain links TRBV19 with TRBJ1-3; no reliable D call. The V and J ends lost 3 bases and 0 bases respectively, with 12 bases between them. This CDR3 has 16 amino acids. Germline V CDR1 and CDR2: LNHDA, SQIVND (reference sequence). The CDR3 nucleotides read TGTGCCAGTAGTATTGGAAGGACGGACTCTGGAAACACCATATATTTT. Protein product: CASSIGRTDSGNTIYF.

This clonotype occurred a few times. V gene TRBV7-9 combines with J gene TRBJ1-4, with no clear D. The V end was cut by 1 base, the J end by 10 bases, with 16 bases between. This CDR3 spans 15 amino acids. Germline V gene lookup returns CDR1 SEHNR and CDR2 FQNEAQ (reference sequence). The CDR3 region is CASSLVGNVDRKLFF. In nucleotides, the CDR3 is TGTGCCAGCAGCTTAGTGGGGAACGTAGACCGAAAACTGTTTTTT.

The chain is built from TRBV6-5 and TRBJ1-2; D might be TRBD1 (6 bases). The CDR3 extends over 14 amino acids. Trimming cost V 2 bases and J 5 bases, with 12 bases left between them. Germline V gene data show CDR1 as MNHEY and CDR2 as SVGAGI. CDR3 sequence (DNA): TGTGCCAGCAGTTACGTGGACAGTGCTTATGGCTACACCTTC. Protein sequence: CASSYVDSAYGYTF.

The chain carries TRBV5-6 and TRBJ1-6, with a weak D call TRBD1 (5 bases). This CDR3 is 18 amino acids long. V was shortened by 3 bases and J by 0 bases, with 16 bases between the two germline ends. The germline V gene encodes CDR1 SGHDT and CDR2 YYEEEE. The CDR3 DNA sequence: TGTGCCAGCAGCTCCGCTAGAAGACAGAGCTCCTATAATTCACCCCTCCACTTT. This codes for CASSSARRQSSYNSPLHF.

This rearrangement joins TRBV29-1 to TRBJ1-5; D might be TRBD1 (5 bases). Germline V gives CDR1 SQVTM, CDR2 ANQGSEA. Trimming cost V 5 bases and J 5 bases, with 22 bases left between them. The CDR3 runs to 16 residues. CDR3 sequence (DNA): TGCAGCGTTCAACTCCGGGGCCGAGGAGAAGATCAGCCCCAGCATTTT. Translating it yields CSVQLRGRGEDQPQHF.

This chain links TRBV2 with TRBJ2-3; 7 bases fit TRBD2. The CDR3 spans 17 residues. V trimming: 1 base; J trimming: 6 bases; junction bases outside the gene matches: 13. Germline values: CDR1 SNHLY, CDR2 FYNNEI. The DNA for the CDR3 is TGTGCCAGCAGTGAAGGGTGGGTACGGGGGGTCGACGATACGCAGTATTTT. It yields the protein CASSEGWVRGVDDTQYF.

This clonotype has just one count. The chain has TRBV9 and TRBJ2-7; 9 bases fit TRBD2. Germline V gene data show CDR1 as SGDLS and CDR2 as YYNGEE. CDR3 size: 14 residues. The junction had 3 bases not matched to a gene; V was cut back by 0 bases and J by 5 bases. CDR3 in amino acids: CASSVGLAGDEQYF. CDR3 nucleotides: TGTGCCAGCAGCGTAGGTTTAGCGGGAGACGAGCAGTACTTC.

V gene TRBV28 combines with J gene TRBJ1-5; D remains ambiguous. The CDR3 covers 14 residues. Germline V gene sequence: CDR1 MDHEN, CDR2 SYDVKM. V shed 11 bases and J shed 2 bases, with 16 bases lying between them. The CDR3 loop is CASNVRQGNQPQHF. CDR3 DNA: TGTGCCTCAAACGTTCGCCAGGGCAATCAGCCCCAGCATTTT.

This clonotype was counted once. The chain is built from TRBV5-4 and TRBJ2-6; TRBD2 might be the D (6 bases). Germline V gene sequence: CDR1 SGHNT, CDR2 YYREEE (reference sequence). The CDR3 loop spans 18 amino acids. V was shortened by 4 bases and J by 2 bases, with 19 bases between the two germline ends. The CDR3 region is CASSAGPLEVPGANVLTF. CDR3 DNA: TGTGCCAGCAGCGCGGGACCCCTGGAGGTCCCTGGGGCCAACGTCCTGACTTTC.

This clonotype was found a few times. The chain uses TRBV7-9 and TRBJ1-1; D unresolved. In germline, CDR1 is SEHNR, CDR2 FQNEAQ (reference sequence). Trimming removed 1 base from V and 2 bases from J, with 11 bases in between. CDR3 size: 15 residues. The DNA for the CDR3 is TGTGCCAGCAGCTTAGGAGGACCGTCTAACACTGAAGCTTTCTTT. Its protein is CASSLGGPSNTEAFF.

The gene calls are TRBV4-3 and TRBJ2-7, with 7 bases fitting TRBD2. The CDR3 totals 16 residues. The trim removed 1 base at V and 6 bases at J, leaving 12 bases unmatched. Germline CDR1 reads LGHNA; CDR2 reads YSLEER. CDR3 loop: CASSQGGRAFPAEQYF. Here the CDR3 DNA reads TGCGCCAGCAGCCAAGGGGGGAGGGCCTTTCCCGCCGAGCAGTACTTC.

This clonotype was seen more than once but under ten times. This sequence joins TRBV12-3 or TRBV12-4 and TRBJ1-5; 8 bases match TRBD1. The CDR3 loop spans 18 amino acids. Trimming took 1 base from V and 0 from J; bases not matched to a gene: 8. The CDR3 loop reads CASSLGGGQVHSNQPQHF. As DNA, the CDR3 is TGTGCCAGCAGTTTAGGAGGGGGACAGGTTCATAGCAATCAGCCCCAGCATTTT.

The rearrangement joins TRBV5-5 to TRBJ2-1; D gene unclear. The CDR3 totals 15 residues. Germline lookup yields CDR1 SGHKS and CDR2 YYEKEE (reference sequence). V was clipped by 2 bases and J by 6 bases, with 15 bases between them. The CDR3 DNA is TGTGCCAGCAGCTTCAGTACGGGTGGTGGCAATGAGCAGTTCTTC. Protein: CASSFSTGGGNEQFF.

This clonotype was observed a few times. The chain has TRBV20-1 and TRBJ1-1; a possible D gene is TRBD1 (5 bases). CDR1 is DFQATT and CDR2 is SNEGSKA in the germline V gene (reference sequence). The CDR3 runs 13 residues. V was cut by 5 bases and J by 8 bases, with 18 bases left in between. This CDR3 is CSALSGTRTEAFF. The DNA for the CDR3 is TGCAGTGCTCTATCCGGGACCCGGACAGAAGCTTTCTTT.

The table lists this clonotype with a count of one. The J gene is TRBJ2-7, the V gene TRBV29-1, with 8 bases aligning to TRBD1. CDR3 size: 14 residues. In germline, CDR1 is SQVTM, CDR2 ANQGSEA. V was pared by 3 bases and J by 2 bases, with 6 bases of the junction left unmatched. The CDR3 bases are TGCAGCGTTGAGCCCACAGGGGGGACCTACGAGCAGTACTTC. Protein: CSVEPTGGTYEQYF.

This clonotype has only a few counts. The chain uses TRBV7-2 and TRBJ2-1, with 11 positions matching TRBD1. Germline loops: CDR1 SGHTA, CDR2 FQGNSA. This CDR3 comprises 15 residues. Unmatched junction bases numbered 6, after V lost 3 bases and J lost 8 bases. The CDR3 protein is CASSLRTGGIYEQFF. The CDR3 DNA follows: TGTGCCAGCAGCTTGAGGACAGGGGGCATATATGAGCAGTTCTTC.

The J gene is TRBJ2-1, the V gene TRBV2, with a weak D call TRBD1 (6 bases). Trimming cost V 4 bases and J 12 bases, with 13 bases left between them. The CDR3 covers 12 residues. CDR1 SNHLY and CDR2 FYNNEI come from the germline V gene. The CDR3 nucleotides are TGTGCCAGCAGTGGGGACAACGAACGGCAGTTCTTC. Encoded protein: CASSGDNERQFF.